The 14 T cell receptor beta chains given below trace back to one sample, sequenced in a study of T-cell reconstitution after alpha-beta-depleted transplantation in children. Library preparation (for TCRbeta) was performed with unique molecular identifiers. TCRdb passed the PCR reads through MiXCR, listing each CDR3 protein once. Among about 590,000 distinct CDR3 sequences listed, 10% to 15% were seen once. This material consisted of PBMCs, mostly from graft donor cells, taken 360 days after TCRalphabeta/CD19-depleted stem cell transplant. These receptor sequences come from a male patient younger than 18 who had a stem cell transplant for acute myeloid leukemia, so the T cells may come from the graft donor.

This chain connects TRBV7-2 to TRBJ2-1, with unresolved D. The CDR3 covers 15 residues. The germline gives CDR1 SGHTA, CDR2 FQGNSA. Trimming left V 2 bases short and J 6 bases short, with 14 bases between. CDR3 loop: CASSLSGNRANEQFF. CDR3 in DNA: TGTGCCAGCAGCTTAAGTGGGAACCGAGCCAATGAGCAGTTCTTC.

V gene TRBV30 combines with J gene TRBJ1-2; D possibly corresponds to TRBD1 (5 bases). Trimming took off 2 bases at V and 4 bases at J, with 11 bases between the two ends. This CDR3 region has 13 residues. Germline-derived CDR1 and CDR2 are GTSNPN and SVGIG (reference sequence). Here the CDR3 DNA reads TGTGCCTGGAGTCGGTGGACACCCTATGGCTACACCTTC. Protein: CAWSRWTPYGYTF.

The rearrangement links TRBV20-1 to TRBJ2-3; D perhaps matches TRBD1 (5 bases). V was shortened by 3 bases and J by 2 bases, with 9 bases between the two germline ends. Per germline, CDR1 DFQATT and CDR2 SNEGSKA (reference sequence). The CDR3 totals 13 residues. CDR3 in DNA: TGCAGTGCTAGGGACACTTACACAGATACGCAGTATTTT. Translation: CSARDTYTDTQYF.

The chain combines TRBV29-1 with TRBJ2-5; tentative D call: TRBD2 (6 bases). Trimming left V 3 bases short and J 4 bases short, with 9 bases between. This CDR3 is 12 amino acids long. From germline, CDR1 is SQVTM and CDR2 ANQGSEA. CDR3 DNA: TGCAGCGTTGAGGCTAGCGCAGAGACCCAGTACTTC. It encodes CSVEASAETQYF. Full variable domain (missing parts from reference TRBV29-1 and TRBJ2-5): SAVISQKPSRDICQRGTSLTIQCQVDSQVTMMFWYRQQPGQSLTLIATANQGSEATYESGFVIDKFPISRPNLTFSTLTVSNMSPEDSSIYLCSVEASAETQYFGPGTRLLVL.

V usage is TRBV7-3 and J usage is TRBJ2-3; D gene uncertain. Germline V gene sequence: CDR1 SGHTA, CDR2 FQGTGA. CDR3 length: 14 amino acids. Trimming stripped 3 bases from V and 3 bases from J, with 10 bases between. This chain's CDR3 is CASSLIRGTDTQYF. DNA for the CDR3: TGTGCCAGCAGCTTGATCCGAGGAACAGATACGCAGTATTTT.

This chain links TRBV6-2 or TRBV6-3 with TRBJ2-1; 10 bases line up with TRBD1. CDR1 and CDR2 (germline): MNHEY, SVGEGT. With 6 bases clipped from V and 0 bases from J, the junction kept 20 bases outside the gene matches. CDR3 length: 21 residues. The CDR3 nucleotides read TGTGCCAGCAGCCTAACAATCCTCGACAGGGGGCAAGCGAGCTCCTACAATGAGCAGTTCTTC. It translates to CASSLTILDRGQASSYNEQFF.

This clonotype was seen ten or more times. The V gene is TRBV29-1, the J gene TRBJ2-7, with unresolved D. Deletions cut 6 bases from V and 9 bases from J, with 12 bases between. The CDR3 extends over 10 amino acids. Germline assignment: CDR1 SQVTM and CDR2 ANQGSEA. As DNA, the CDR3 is TGCAGCGTGGTTGCTTCGGGGCAGTACTTC. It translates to CSVVASGQYF.

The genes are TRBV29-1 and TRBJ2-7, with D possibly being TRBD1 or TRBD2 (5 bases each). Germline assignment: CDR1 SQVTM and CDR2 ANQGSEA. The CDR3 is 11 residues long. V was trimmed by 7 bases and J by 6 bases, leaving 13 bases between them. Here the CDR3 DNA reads TGCAGCGCCGTGACGGGGCGCGAGCAGTACTTC. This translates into CSAVTGREQYF.

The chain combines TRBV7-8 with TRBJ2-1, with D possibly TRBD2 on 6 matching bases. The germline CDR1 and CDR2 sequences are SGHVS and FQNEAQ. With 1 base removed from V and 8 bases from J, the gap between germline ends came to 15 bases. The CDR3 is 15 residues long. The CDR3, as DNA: TGTGCCAGCAGCTTAGGACTAGGCGTGAGCTATGAGCAGTTCTTC. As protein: CASSLGLGVSYEQFF. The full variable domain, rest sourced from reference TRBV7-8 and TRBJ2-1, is GAGVSQSPRYKVAKRGQDVALRCDPISGHVSLFWYQQALGQGPEFLTYFQNEAQLDKSGLPSDRFFAERPEGSVSTLKIQRTQQEDSAVYLCASSLGLGVSYEQFFGPGTRLTVL.

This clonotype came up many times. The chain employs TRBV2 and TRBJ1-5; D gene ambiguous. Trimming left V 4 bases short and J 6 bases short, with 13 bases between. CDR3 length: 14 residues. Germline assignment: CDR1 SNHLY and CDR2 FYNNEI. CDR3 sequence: CASSGEGFSQPQHF. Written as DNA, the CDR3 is TGTGCCAGCAGTGGAGAAGGGTTTAGTCAGCCCCAGCATTTT.

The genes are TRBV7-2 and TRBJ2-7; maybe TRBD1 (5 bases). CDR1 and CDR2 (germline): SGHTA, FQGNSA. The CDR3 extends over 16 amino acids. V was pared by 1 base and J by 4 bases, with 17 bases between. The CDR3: CASSLGLGLVLYEQYF. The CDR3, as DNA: TGTGCCAGCAGCTTAGGGCTGGGGCTAGTCCTGTACGAGCAGTACTTC.

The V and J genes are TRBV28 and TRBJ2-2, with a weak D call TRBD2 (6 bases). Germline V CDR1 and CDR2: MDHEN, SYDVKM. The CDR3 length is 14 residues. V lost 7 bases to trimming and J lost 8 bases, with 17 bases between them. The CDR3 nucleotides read TGTGCCAGCATCCGGGACTTACGAGGGGGGGAGCTGTTTTTT. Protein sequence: CASIRDLRGGELFF.

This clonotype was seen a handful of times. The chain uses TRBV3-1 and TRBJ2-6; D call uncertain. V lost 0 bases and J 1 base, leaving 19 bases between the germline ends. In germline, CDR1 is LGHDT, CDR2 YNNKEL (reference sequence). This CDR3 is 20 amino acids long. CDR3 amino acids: CASSQDPPGRPASGANVLTF. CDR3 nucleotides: TGTGCCAGCAGCCAAGACCCACCCGGCAGACCGGCGTCTGGGGCCAACGTCCTGACTTTC.

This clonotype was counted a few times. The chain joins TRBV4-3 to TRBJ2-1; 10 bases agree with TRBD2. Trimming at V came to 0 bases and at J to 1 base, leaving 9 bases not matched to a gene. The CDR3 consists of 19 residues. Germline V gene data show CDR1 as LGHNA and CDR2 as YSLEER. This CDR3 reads CASSQDPILAGGSYNEQFF. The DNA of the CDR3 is TGCGCCAGCAGCCAAGATCCCATTTTAGCGGGAGGATCCTACAATGAGCAGTTCTTC.